This passage covers 2 T cell receptor beta chains from one sample sequenced in a study of shared T cell receptors in the human thymus. Assay used: immunoSEQ multiplex PCR; TCRdb lists only in-frame clones, some missing. This sample yields about 380,000 clones, of which approximately 95% are seen a single time; about 0.02% belongs to the top ten. The sequenced sample consisted of thymocytes. These receptors all stem from a human donor.

This clone was observed a single time. The chain is built from TRBV11-2 and TRBJ2-1; the match to TRBD2 covers 8 bases. After removal of 5 bases from V and 6 bases from J, the junction contained 12 bases not matched to a gene. The germline gives CDR1 SGHAT, CDR2 FQNNGV. There are 16 residues in the CDR3. The CDR3 nucleotides are TGTGCCAGCAGCAGAACCGGGACTAGTCTCTTCAATGAGCAGTTCTTC. This gives the protein CASSRTGTSLFNEQFF.

This chain joins TRBV5-1 and TRBJ1-2; a possible D gene is TRBD1 (6 bases). The V gene lost 0 bases and the J gene lost 0 bases, with 21 bases spanning the gap. CDR1 is SGHRS, CDR2 YFSETQ, per germline. The CDR3 contains 19 residues. DNA of the CDR3: TGCGCCAGCAGCTTGGCCCCGCAAACAGGGTTTAAAGCTAACTATGGCTACACCTTC. Protein: CASSLAPQTGFKANYGYTF.